In this sample, the clone carrying this TCR beta chain turned up a few times. Followed over time, Seattle patients had been enrolled while infection was active. The CDR3 sequence is 15 residues long. Germline V gives CDR1 SGHRS, CDR2 YFSETQ. V lost 1 base to trimming and J lost 7 bases, with 15 bases between them. The data are from a study of blood T cell repertoires in COVID-19. As originally analysed: Estimated nucleated cell counts came from reference gene primer amplification. The table came from immunoSEQ multiplex PCR; TCRdb's copy has only in-frame clones and leaves some out. The DNA gave D and trimming, while V, J and clone size come from that table. The profile covers 95,000 to 150,000 clones, with nearly 90% appearing a single time and 3.8% taken by the ten largest.

Sequencing was done on a sample of peripheral blood. The V and J genes are TRBV5-1 and TRBJ2-1; D may be TRBD2 (7 bases). The sequence came from a woman aged 55-70 years with COVID-19, enrolled during active disease. This CDR3 is CASSLRWGGMNEQFF. In nucleotides, the CDR3 is TGCGCCAGCAGCTTGAGGTGGGGGGGCATGAATGAGCAGTTCTTC.